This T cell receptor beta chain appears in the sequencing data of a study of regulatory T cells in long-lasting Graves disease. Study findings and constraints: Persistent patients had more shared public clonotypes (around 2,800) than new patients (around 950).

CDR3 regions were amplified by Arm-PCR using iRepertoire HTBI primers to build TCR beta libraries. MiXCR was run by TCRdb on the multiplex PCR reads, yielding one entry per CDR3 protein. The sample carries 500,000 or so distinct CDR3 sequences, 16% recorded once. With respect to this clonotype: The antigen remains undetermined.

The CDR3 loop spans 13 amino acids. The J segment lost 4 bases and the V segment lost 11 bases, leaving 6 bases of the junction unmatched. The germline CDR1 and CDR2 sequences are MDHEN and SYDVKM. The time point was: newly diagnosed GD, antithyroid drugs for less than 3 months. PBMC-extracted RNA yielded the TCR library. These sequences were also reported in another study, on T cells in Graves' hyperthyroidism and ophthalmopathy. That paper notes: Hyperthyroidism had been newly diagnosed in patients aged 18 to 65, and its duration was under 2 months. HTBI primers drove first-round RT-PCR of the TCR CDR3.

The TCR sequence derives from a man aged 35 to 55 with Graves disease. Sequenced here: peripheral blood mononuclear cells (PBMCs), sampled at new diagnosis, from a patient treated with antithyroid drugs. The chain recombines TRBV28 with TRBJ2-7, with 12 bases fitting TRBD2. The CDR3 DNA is TGTGCCTACGGCGGGACTAGCGGGTACGAGCAGTACTTC. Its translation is CAYGGTSGYEQYF. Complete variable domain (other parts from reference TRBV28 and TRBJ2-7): DVKVTQSSRYLVKRTGEKVFLECVQDMDHENMFWYRQDPGLGLRLIYFSYDVKMKEKGDIPEGYSVSREKKERFSLILESASTNQTSMYLCAYGGTSGYEQYFGPGTRLTVT.